These T cell receptor beta chains were read from a single sample in a study of molecular identifiers for immune sequencing clone quantification. TCRdb passed the PCR reads through MiXCR, listing each CDR3 protein once. The sample holds about 98,000 distinct CDR3 sequences; around 37% are singletons and the top ten take over 8%. The source material was naive CD8+ T cells from blood, with Jurkat cell RNA spiked in. The receptors here all came from a human donor in good health. Some libraries in this study had Jurkat cell RNA spiked in. CDR3s include the opening cysteine and the closing phenylalanine or tryptophan. D genes are given only for firm matches. Clone sizes are given selectively: once, few, many, or a class where the clone is expanded.

J gene | D gene | clone size | V gene | CDR3 protein | CDR3 DNA
TRBJ1-4 | NA | few | TRBV5-1 | CASSLGPVAELFF | TGCGCCAGCAGCTTGGGACCCGTCGCGGAACTGTTTTTT
TRBJ1-2 | NA | NA | TRBV6-6 | CASSSWEEDGYTF | TGTGCCAGCAGTTCTTGGGAGGAAGATGGCTACACCTTC
TRBJ2-5 | NA | many | TRBV5-1 | CASSPFHQDPQYF | TGCGCCAGCAGTCCCTTCCACCAGGACCCCCAGTACTTC
TRBJ2-7 | NA | NA | TRBV6-2/TRBV6-3 | CASRGVGSPYEQYF | TGTGCCAGCAGGGGAGTGGGGAGCCCCTACGAGCAGTACTTC
TRBJ2-1 | NA | few | TRBV12-5 | CASGPSFSASNEQFF | TGTGCTAGTGGCCCTTCTTTCTCCGCTTCCAATGAGCAGTTCTTC
TRBJ2-3 | NA | few | TRBV7-6 | CASSLAPEADTQYF | TGTGCCAGCAGCTTAGCCCCTGAGGCGGATACGCAGTATTTT
TRBJ2-3 | NA | NA | TRBV21-1 | CASSVHTQYF | TGTGCCAGCAGCGTTCATACGCAGTATTTT
TRBJ2-2 | NA | NA | TRBV6-2/TRBV6-3 | CASSYVEQNTGELFF | TGTGCCAGCAGTTACGTAGAGCAGAACACCGGGGAGCTGTTTTTT
TRBJ1-1 | NA | few | TRBV5-6 | CASSYGGGGTEAFF | TGTGCCAGCAGCTATGGTGGGGGAGGGACTGAAGCTTTCTTT
TRBJ2-1 | NA | NA | TRBV12-3/TRBV12-4 | CASSQAHNEQFF | TGTGCCAGCAGCCAGGCCCACAATGAGCAGTTCTTC
TRBJ2-3 | NA | many | TRBV7-8 | CASSLGGRGTDTQYF | TGTGCCAGCAGCTTAGGAGGACGAGGAACAGATACGCAGTATTTT
TRBJ1-5 | NA | NA | TRBV6-2/TRBV6-3 | CASSYGLLPNQPQNF | TGTGCCAGCAGCTACGGGCTACTCCCCAATCAGCCCCAGAATTTT
TRBJ2-5 | NA | few | TRBV12-3/TRBV12-4 | CASSLGPNQETQYF | TGTGCCAGCAGTTTAGGACCAAACCAAGAGACCCAGTACTTC